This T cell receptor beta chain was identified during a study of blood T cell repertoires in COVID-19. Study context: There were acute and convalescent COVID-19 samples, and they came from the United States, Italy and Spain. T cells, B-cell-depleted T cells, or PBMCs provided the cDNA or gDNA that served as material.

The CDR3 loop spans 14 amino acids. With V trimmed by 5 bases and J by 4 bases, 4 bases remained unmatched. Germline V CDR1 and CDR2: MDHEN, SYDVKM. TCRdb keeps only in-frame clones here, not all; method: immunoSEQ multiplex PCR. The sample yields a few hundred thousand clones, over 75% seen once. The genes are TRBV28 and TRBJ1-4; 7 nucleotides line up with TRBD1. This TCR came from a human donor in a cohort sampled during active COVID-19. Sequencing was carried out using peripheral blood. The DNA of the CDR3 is TGTGCCAGCAGTAACAGGGGTTATAATGAAAAACTGTTTTTT. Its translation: CASSNRGYNEKLFF. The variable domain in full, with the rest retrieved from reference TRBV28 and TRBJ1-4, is DVKVTQSSRYLVKRTGEKVFLECVQDMDHENMFWYRQDPGLGLRLIYFSYDVKMKEKGDIPEGYSVSREKKERFSLILESASTNQTSMYLCASSNRGYNEKLFFGSGTQLSVL.